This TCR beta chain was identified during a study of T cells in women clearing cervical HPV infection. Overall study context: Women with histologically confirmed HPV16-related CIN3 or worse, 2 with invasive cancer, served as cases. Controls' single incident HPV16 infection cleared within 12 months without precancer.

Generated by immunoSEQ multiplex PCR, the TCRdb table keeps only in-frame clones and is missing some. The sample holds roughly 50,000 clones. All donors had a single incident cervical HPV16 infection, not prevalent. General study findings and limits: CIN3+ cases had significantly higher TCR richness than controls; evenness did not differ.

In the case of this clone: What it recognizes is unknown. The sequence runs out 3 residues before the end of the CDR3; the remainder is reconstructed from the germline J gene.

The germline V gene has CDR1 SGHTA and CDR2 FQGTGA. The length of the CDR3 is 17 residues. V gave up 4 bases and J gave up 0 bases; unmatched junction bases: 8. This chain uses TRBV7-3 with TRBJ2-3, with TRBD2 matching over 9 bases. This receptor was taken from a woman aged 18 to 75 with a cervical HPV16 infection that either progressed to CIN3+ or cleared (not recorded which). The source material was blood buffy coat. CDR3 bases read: TGTGCCAGCAGCTCAAAAGGGCTAGCGGGGAGCACAGATACG. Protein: CASSSKGLAGSTDT. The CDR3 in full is CASSSKGLAGSTDTQYF.